Each of the 29 T cell receptor beta chains below was sequenced from the same sample in a study of T-cell memory formation after mild COVID-19. MiXCR was run by TCRdb on the 5' RACE reads, yielding one entry per CDR3 protein. The sample lists tens of thousands of distinct CDR3 sequences, about an eighth seen once, with about 32% in the top ten. Sequenced input: PBMCs or a T cell subset sorted from them (not recorded which). These TCRs come from a man aged 18-30 years who had mild COVID-19 (a few samples of this study predate the infection). Cell type and time point are not known.

The V and J genes are TRBV20-1 and TRBJ1-1, with D unclear. CDR1 is DFQATT, CDR2 SNEGSKA, per germline (reference sequence). The CDR3 has 12 residues. Trimming left V 2 bases short and J 1 base short, with 5 bases between. The CDR3 DNA sequence: TGCAGTGCTAGACCACAGAACACTGAAGCTTTCTTT. Encoded protein: CSARPQNTEAFF.

This clonotype was counted many times. In nucleotides, the CDR3 is TGCAGTGCTCATCATGGCAGGGGGACAGATACGCAGTATTTT. It is translated as CSAHHGRGTDTQYF. This sequence joins TRBV20-1 and TRBJ2-3, with 7 bases fitting TRBD1. CDR1 is DFQATT, CDR2 SNEGSKA, per germline (reference sequence). V trimming: 5 bases; J trimming: 3 bases; junction bases outside the gene matches: 8. The CDR3 consists of 14 residues.

This clonotype was found many times. The CDR3 end shows no conserved phenylalanine or tryptophan, and so a read error is likely. This chain uses TRBV28 with TRBJ1-2, with 7 positions matching TRBD1. This CDR3 spans 13 amino acids. V lost 6 bases, J lost 3 bases, and 4 bases stayed unmatched. CDR1 is MDHEN, CDR2 SYDVKM, per germline. Here the CDR3 reads CASSSGQDYGYTL. DNA of the CDR3: TGTGCCAGCAGCTCCGGACAGGACTATGGCTACACCTTA.

This clonotype showed up many times. V gene TRBV4-2 combines with J gene TRBJ2-5; TRBD1 or TRBD2 may be the D gene (6 bases each). Germline V gives CDR1 LGHNA, CDR2 YNFKEQ. The V end was cut by 4 bases, the J end by 4 bases, with 16 bases between. CDR3 length: 15 residues. Here the CDR3 DNA reads TGTGCCAGCAGCCCAGGAGGGGGAAATACAGAGACCCAGTACTTC. Translation gives CASSPGGGNTETQYF.

This clonotype was seen repeatedly, ten times or more. The V gene is TRBV10-2, the J gene TRBJ2-7; a weak D match, TRBD2 (6 bases). Germline CDR1 is WSHSY and CDR2 is SAAADI. The CDR3 extends over 11 amino acids. V was shortened by 7 bases and J by 3 bases, with 7 bases between the two germline ends. This chain's CDR3 is CASNGGYEQYF. The CDR3 bases are TGCGCCAGCAACGGGGGCTACGAGCAGTACTTC.

This clonotype occurred a few times. The chain uses TRBV29-1 and TRBJ2-4; 10 bases fit TRBD2. This CDR3 spans 17 amino acids. V shed 8 bases, J shed 5 bases, and the junction held 18 bases outside the gene matches. Germline CDR1 and CDR2: SQVTM and ANQGSEA. CDR3 coding DNA: TGCAGCCACCCCGACAGGGAGAGCGGGGGGGCCCAAAACATTCAGTACTTC. Translating gives CSHPDRESGGAQNIQYF.

The table lists this clonotype with many counts. The chain is built from TRBV5-1 and TRBJ1-1; unclear D gene. Germline CDR1 SGHRS, CDR2 YFSETQ. The CDR3 covers 13 residues. V was cut by 1 base and J by 3 bases, with 7 bases left in between. The CDR3 spells CASSLKLDTEAFF. CDR3 DNA sequence: TGCGCCAGCAGCTTGAAATTAGACACTGAAGCTTTCTTT.

Ten or more counts support this clonotype. V usage is TRBV5-4 and J usage is TRBJ2-7, with D possibly being TRBD2 (6 bases). This CDR3 comprises 17 residues. The germline V gene has CDR1 SGHNT and CDR2 YYREEE (reference sequence). Between the trimmed V and J ends, which lost 4 bases and 4 bases, there was a span of 24 bases. The chain's CDR3 is CASSRSGTRRELYEQYF. CDR3 coding DNA: TGTGCCAGCAGCCGATCGGGAACGCGGAGGGAGTTATACGAGCAGTACTTC.

Only a few counts were recorded for this clonotype. The chain has TRBV5-4 and TRBJ1-5; no reliable D call. Germline CDR1 reads SGHNT; CDR2 reads YYREEE (reference sequence). Trimming took off 3 bases at V and 5 bases at J, with 6 bases between the two ends. This CDR3 contains 12 residues. CDR3 in amino acids: CASSSGDQPQHF. The CDR3 DNA sequence: TGTGCCAGCAGCTCAGGAGATCAGCCCCAGCATTTT.

This clonotype showed up many times. The CDR3 sequence: CASSYLHAYEQYV. Here the CDR3 DNA reads TGTGCCAGCAGTTACCTCCACGCCTACGAGCAGTACGTC. The rearrangement links TRBV6-6 to TRBJ2-7; D not resolved. Trimming removed 2 bases from V and 2 bases from J, with 7 bases in between. CDR3 length equals 13 residues. The V gene's germline CDR1 is MNHNY and CDR2 SVGAGI (reference sequence).

Ten or more counts support this clonotype. The J gene is TRBJ2-5, the V gene TRBV19; 12 positions match TRBD1. Germline V gives CDR1 LNHDA, CDR2 SQIVND (reference sequence). V shed 6 bases, J shed 5 bases, and the junction held 13 bases outside the gene matches. The CDR3 loop spans 17 amino acids. The CDR3 region has the DNA TGTGCCAGTAGACGGAACTCGGGACAGGGGGCAGGGGAGACCCAGTACTTC. Its translation: CASRRNSGQGAGETQYF. The entire variable domain, with the rest obtained from reference TRBV19 and TRBJ2-5, is as follows: DGGITQSPKYLFRKEGQNVTLSCEQNLNHDAMYWYRQDPGQGLRLIYYSQIVNDFQKGDIAEGYSVSREKKESFPLTVTSAQKNPTAFYLCASRRNSGQGAGETQYFGPGTRLLVL.

This clonotype was observed at least ten times. The gene calls are TRBV29-1 and TRBJ1-5, with unresolved D. The CDR3 runs to 12 residues. The ends were cut back, 4 bases at V and 5 bases at J, with 9 bases in the middle. Germline CDR1 SQVTM, CDR2 ANQGSEA. CDR3 sequence: CSVADFHQPQHF. The CDR3 bases are TGCAGCGTTGCGGACTTCCATCAGCCCCAGCATTTT. The full variable domain, in which reference TRBV29-1 and TRBJ1-5 provide the parts outside the CDR3, is SAVISQKPSRDICQRGTSLTIQCQVDSQVTMMFWYRQQPGQSLTLIATANQGSEATYESGFVIDKFPISRPNLTFSTLTVSNMSPEDSSIYLCSVADFHQPQHFGDGTRLSIL.

This clonotype came up a few times. The chain combines TRBV6-2 or TRBV6-3 with TRBJ1-5; the D is unclear. The CDR3 has 13 residues. Trimming cost V 5 bases and J 3 bases, with 8 bases left between them. CDR1 and CDR2 from the germline V gene are MNHEY and SVGEGT. The CDR3 protein is CASSQWVNQPQHF. The CDR3 nucleotides are TGTGCCAGCAGTCAGTGGGTCAATCAGCCCCAGCATTTT.

The chain recombines TRBV7-2 with TRBJ2-7, with 7 bases fitting TRBD1. This CDR3 has 16 amino acids. V was clipped by 3 bases and J by 3 bases; unmatched bases: 11. The V gene's germline CDR1 is SGHTA and CDR2 FQGNSA. The CDR3: CASSFDRVDQGYEQYF. The CDR3 DNA reads TGTGCCAGCAGCTTCGACAGGGTCGACCAAGGCTACGAGCAGTACTTC.

This clonotype was seen ten or more times. This sequence joins TRBV3-1 and TRBJ2-4, with 7 bases that match TRBD1. The germline gives CDR1 LGHDT, CDR2 YNNKEL (reference sequence). The V gene end was trimmed by 4 bases and the J gene end by 8 bases; junction bases not matched to a gene: 5. CDR3 size: 13 residues. For the CDR3, the DNA is TGTGCCAGCAGCCTTGGACAGGCGGACATTCAGTACTTC. Its translation is CASSLGQADIQYF. Full variable domain (remainder filled in from reference TRBV3-1 and TRBJ2-4): DTAVSQTPKYLVTQMGNDKSIKCEQNLGHDTMYWYKQDSKKFLKIMFSYNNKELIINETVPNRFSPKSPDKAHLNLHINSLELGDSAVYFCASSLGQADIQYFGAGTRLSVL.

The CDR3 DNA follows: TGTGCCAGCAGTCGGGGGGACTACGAGCAGTACTTC. Its protein is CASSRGDYEQYF. The chain has TRBV6-2 or TRBV6-3 and TRBJ2-7; 7 bases align to TRBD2. The CDR3 contains 12 residues. The trim removed 5 bases at V and 3 bases at J, leaving 1 base unmatched. Germline V gene data show CDR1 as MNHEY and CDR2 as SVGEGT.

This clonotype was found many times. The rearrangement links TRBV20-1 to TRBJ2-5; maybe TRBD2 (6 bases). Germline-derived CDR1 and CDR2 are DFQATT and SNEGSKA (reference sequence). V shed 3 bases and J shed 0 bases, with 8 bases lying between them. CDR3 length: 13 amino acids. The CDR3 DNA reads TGCAGTGCTAGGGACTACTACCAAGAGACCCAGTACTTC. Its translation is CSARDYYQETQYF.

This clonotype was detected only a few times. The rearrangement joins TRBV6-2 or TRBV6-3 to TRBJ2-1; no reliable D call. The CDR3 spans 16 residues. Trimming removed 6 bases at V and 0 bases at J, with 15 bases between. The V gene's germline CDR1 is MNHEY and CDR2 SVGEGT. CDR3 in DNA: TGTGCCAGCAGCCCCCGGACCCATGTCTCCTACAATGAGCAGTTCTTC. It encodes CASSPRTHVSYNEQFF.

V and J are TRBV29-1 and TRBJ1-1, with D possibly being TRBD1 (5 bases). The germline V gene has CDR1 SQVTM and CDR2 ANQGSEA. V was clipped by 4 bases and J by 5 bases, with 14 bases between them. The CDR3 has 13 residues. For the CDR3, the DNA is TGCAGCGTTGTCAAGGGGCGGGAGACTGAAGCTTTCTTT. Translation gives CSVVKGRETEAFF.

This clonotype showed up many times. This chain uses TRBV19 with TRBJ2-2, with a weak D call TRBD1 (6 bases). In germline, CDR1 is LNHDA, CDR2 SQIVND (reference sequence). Trimming left V 6 bases short and J 2 bases short, with 13 bases between. The CDR3 has 15 residues. CDR3 sequence: CASSRQARNTGELFF. DNA for the CDR3: TGTGCCAGTAGCCGACAGGCTCGAAACACCGGGGAGCTGTTTTTT.

V gene TRBV24-1 combines with J gene TRBJ2-3; 11 positions agree with TRBD1. The germline V gene encodes CDR1 KGHDR and CDR2 SFDVKD. Germline trimming cut 3 bases from V and 6 bases from J; bases unmatched to any gene: 4. CDR3 size: 15 residues. CDR3 amino acids: CATSDRDRGRDTQYF. CDR3 DNA sequence: TGTGCCACCAGTGATAGGGACAGGGGGAGGGATACGCAGTATTTT.

This clonotype was recorded at least ten times. The gene calls are TRBV5-1 and TRBJ1-6; perhaps TRBD1 as D (5 bases). V shed 2 bases and J shed 10 bases, with 16 bases lying between them. CDR1 is SGHRS and CDR2 is YFSETQ in the germline V gene. The CDR3 length is 15 residues. The CDR3 here is CASSLMGYRDSPLHF. The CDR3 DNA reads TGCGCCAGCAGCTTAATGGGATACCGGGACTCACCCCTCCACTTT. Full variable domain (rest looked up from reference TRBV5-1 and TRBJ1-6): KAGVTQTPRYLIKTRGQQVTLSCSPISGHRSVSWYQQTPGQGLQFLFEYFSETQRNKGNFPGRFSGRQFSNSRSEMNVSTLELGDSALYLCASSLMGYRDSPLHFGNGTRLTVT.

This clonotype showed up many times. The J gene is TRBJ2-7, the V gene TRBV12-3 or TRBV12-4; D is possibly TRBD2 (6 bases). The CDR3 covers 13 residues. Trimming stripped 7 bases from V and 6 bases from J, with 16 bases between. The CDR3 DNA is TGTGCCAGCACCCTCGGGGGTCGTTCCGAGCAGTACTTC. Translating it yields CASTLGGRSEQYF.

This clonotype appeared many times. CDR3 DNA: TGTGCCAGCTCACCTAATGGACAGGGTGGAGGCTACACCTTC. Protein: CASSPNGQGGGYTF. The V and J genes are TRBV18 and TRBJ1-2; 8 bases agree with TRBD1. This CDR3 comprises 14 residues. Per the germline V gene, CDR1 is KGHSH and CDR2 is LQKENI. Losses at the gene ends were 3 bases for V and 8 bases for J; bases not matched to a gene: 8.

There are many counts of this clonotype. This chain joins TRBV15 and TRBJ2-3, with D unclear. V gave up 0 bases and J gave up 2 bases, with 0 bases separating them. This CDR3 is built from 12 residues. Germline CDR1 reads LNHNV; CDR2 reads YYDKDF (reference sequence). Here the CDR3 reads CATSRDTDTQYF. CDR3 sequence (DNA): TGTGCCACCAGCAGAGACACAGATACGCAGTATTTT.

This clonotype was found a few times. This chain joins TRBV5-1 and TRBJ2-5, with TRBD2 matching 8 bases. The CDR3 runs to 13 residues. Germline trimming cut 2 bases from V and 4 bases from J; bases unmatched to any gene: 1. CDR1 and CDR2 from the germline V gene are SGHRS and YFSETQ. CDR3: CASSFAGGETQYF. CDR3 nucleotide sequence: TGCGCCAGCAGCTTCGCGGGGGGAGAGACCCAGTACTTC.

The chain uses TRBV7-2 and TRBJ1-5; no reliable D call. Looked up from germline, CDR1 is SGHTA and CDR2 is FQGNSA. The CDR3 contains 13 residues. With 2 bases removed from V and 4 bases from J, the gap between germline ends came to 6 bases. The CDR3 DNA sequence: TGTGCCAGCAGCTTACAGGAGAATCAGCCCCAGCATTTT. This codes for CASSLQENQPQHF.

In this sample, this clonotype turned up many times. This CDR3 is CASSLGVGRNEQFF. The CDR3 nucleotides read TGTGCCAGCAGCTTGGGGGTTGGAAGAAATGAGCAGTTCTTC. The chain is built from TRBV7-2 and TRBJ2-1; D might be TRBD1 or TRBD2, each matching 5 bases. V was clipped by 3 bases and J by 7 bases, with 13 bases between them. This CDR3 region has 14 residues. In germline, CDR1 is SGHTA, CDR2 FQGNSA.

This clonotype qualifies as large (0.1 to 1%). V and J are TRBV24-1 and TRBJ2-1; no reliable D call. V was pared by 3 bases and J by 3 bases, with 5 bases between. The CDR3 loop spans 13 amino acids. Germline V lookup: CDR1 KGHDR, CDR2 SFDVKD. The CDR3 loop reads CATSDRLYNEQFF. CDR3 DNA sequence: TGTGCCACCAGTGATCGTCTCTACAATGAGCAGTTCTTC.